These T cell receptor beta chains were read from a single sample in a study of T cells in Graves' hyperthyroidism and ophthalmopathy. TCRdb reanalysed the multiplex PCR reads using MiXCR and keeps one entry per CDR3 protein. Counted here are roughly 560,000 distinct CDR3 sequences, roughly 15% occurring once; the ten biggest clones make up approximately 4.2%. Sequenced material: blood. These receptors originate from a woman aged 40 to 50 with Graves' ophthalmopathy. The CDR3 runs from the conserved cysteine through the conserved F or W. The D gene is left open where the match is weak. Clone size, where shown, is once, few, many, or a class for clones that have expanded.

TRBJ2-4 TRBV20-1 many NA TGCAGTGCTAGAGATGGGTCAAGAGCCAAAAACATTCAGTACTTC CSARDGSRAKNIQYF
TRBJ2-3 TRBV28 few TRBD2 TGTGCCAGCAGTCCCTCGGATAGCGGGAGGGCATACACAGATACGCAGTATTTT CASSPSDSGRAYTDTQYF
TRBJ2-5 TRBV27 many NA TGTGCCAGCAGTCCATTACGGGGGGCCGGGGGGGAGACCCAGTACTTC CASSPLRGAGGETQYF
TRBJ2-7 TRBV28 many TRBD1 TGTGCCAGCAGATCGACCTCCGGGACAGGGGGCTTGTACGAGCAGTACTTC CASRSTSGTGGLYEQYF
TRBJ2-2 TRBV29-1 few NA TGCAGCGTTGAACCAGGGACGAACACCGGGGAGCTGTTTTTT CSVEPGTNTGELFF
TRBJ1-2 TRBV6-1 many NA TGTGCCAGCACCGAAGGGGATCATGGCTACACCTTC CASTEGDHGYTF
TRBJ2-2 TRBV7-1 many TRBD1 TGTGCCAGCAGCTCACACTCGAAAAGTGGGGGAGGACAGGGGAACACCGGGGAGCTGTTTTTT CASSSHSKSGGGQGNTGELFF
TRBJ1-5 TRBV12-3/TRBV12-4 many TRBD1 TGTGCCAGCAGTTTTGAGGGGGCGCAAGGTCAGCCCCAGCATTTT CASSFEGAQGQPQHF
TRBJ2-7 TRBV12-3/TRBV12-4 many TRBD1 TGTGCCAGCACTACCTCCGGGACAGCCACGTCCGAGCAGTACTTC CASTTSGTATSEQYF
TRBJ2-2 TRBV7-6 NA NA TGTGCCAGCAGCTTAGCCGTCGTTGGGATGACCGGGGAGCTGTTTTTT CASSLAVVGMTGELFF
TRBJ2-1 TRBV28 NA TRBD2 TGTGCCAGCAGCCCCCTTCTAGCGGGAGAGGGCAATGAGCAGTTCTTC CASSPLLAGEGNEQFF
TRBJ2-5 TRBV6-1 NA NA TGTGCCAGCAGTGAGGTTCCAGACCTAGGTGGAACCCAGTACTTC CASSEVPDLGGTQYF
TRBJ2-2 TRBV6-2/TRBV6-3 NA NA TGTGCCAGCAGTTATCGGGGGTCTCCGGGGAGTAGAACCGGGGAGCTGTTTTTT CASSYRGSPGSRTGELFF
TRBJ1-5 TRBV30 many NA TGTGCCTGGAGTGTGGGAGTGGCGGGTCAGCCCCAGCATTTT CAWSVGVAGQPQHF
TRBJ1-2 TRBV11-1 many NA TGTGCCAGCAGCTTAACCCAGGCGAACTATGGCTACACCTTC CASSLTQANYGYTF
TRBJ2-7 TRBV30 many NA TGTGCCTGGGGGAGTGGGACGAGCTCCTACGAGCAGTACTTC CAWGSGTSSYEQYF
TRBJ2-2 TRBV2 many NA TGTGCCAGCATGGCCGAAACGAACACCGGGGAGCTGTTTTTT CASMAETNTGELFF
TRBJ2-5 TRBV12-3/TRBV12-4 NA TRBD2 TGTGCCAGCACTCCCGGAAGCGTAGCGGGAGGGGGTAGAGAGACCCAGTACTTC CASTPGSVAGGGRETQYF
TRBJ2-6 TRBV19 NA NA TGTGCCAGTAGTATAGGTCGGCCCTCTGGGGCCAACGTCCTGACTTTC CASSIGRPSGANVLTF
TRBJ2-7 TRBV4-2 many NA TGTGCCAGCAGCCTCGGGGGCGTCGGTCGTCGGGCTAGCGGCATTTCCTACGAGCAGTACTTC CASSLGGVGRRASGISYEQYF
TRBJ1-5 TRBV6-1 many TRBD1 TGTGCCAGCAGTGTCGAGACAGGGGGCAATCAGCCCCAGCATTTT CASSVETGGNQPQHF
TRBJ2-2 TRBV30 NA TRBD2 TGTGCCTGGAGTGTCCGTCGGGGCGGGACTAGGGGCACCGGGGAGCTGTTTTTT CAWSVRRGGTRGTGELFF
TRBJ1-2 TRBV28 many NA TGTGCCAGCAGTTCCAACAGGGCTATAATGGATGGCTACACCTTC CASSSNRAIMDGYTF
TRBJ2-5 TRBV11-1 NA NA TGTGCCAGCACCAACCCCCCCATAGAGACCCAGTACTTC CASTNPPIETQYF
TRBJ2-7 TRBV6-5 many TRBD2 TGTGCCAGCTCGTATCTAGCGGGAGTCTACGAGCAGTACTTC CASSYLAGVYEQYF
TRBJ1-1 TRBV11-2 NA NA TGTGCCAGCAGCCAACATGGGGGGCGAGGGAACACTGAAGCTTTCTTT CASSQHGGRGNTEAFF
TRBJ2-7 TRBV3-1 NA NA TGTGCCAGCAGCCAACCATGGGGGGACGCCTACGAGCAGTACTTC CASSQPWGDAYEQYF
TRBJ2-5 TRBV20-1 NA TRBD2 TGCAGTGCTAGGGGGCTTACTAGCGGGAGAAGCCAAGAGACCCAGTACTTC CSARGLTSGRSQETQYF
TRBJ2-5 TRBV12-3/TRBV12-4 NA TRBD2 TGTGCCAGCAGGCCGGGACTAGCTCAAGAGACCCAGTACTTC CASRPGLAQETQYF
TRBJ2-7 TRBV10-2 many TRBD2 TGCGCCATTTCGACTAGCGGGAGGGCCTCGAGCTCCTACGAGCAGTACTTC CAISTSGRASSSYEQYF
TRBJ2-7 TRBV6-1 many NA TGTGCCAGCAGTGACGGTCGCGGGTACGAGCAGTACTTC CASSDGRGYEQYF
TRBJ2-7 TRBV6-1 NA NA TGTGCCAGCAGTGCCGAGAGGCGGGCCCACTCCTACGAGCAGTACTTC CASSAERRAHSYEQYF